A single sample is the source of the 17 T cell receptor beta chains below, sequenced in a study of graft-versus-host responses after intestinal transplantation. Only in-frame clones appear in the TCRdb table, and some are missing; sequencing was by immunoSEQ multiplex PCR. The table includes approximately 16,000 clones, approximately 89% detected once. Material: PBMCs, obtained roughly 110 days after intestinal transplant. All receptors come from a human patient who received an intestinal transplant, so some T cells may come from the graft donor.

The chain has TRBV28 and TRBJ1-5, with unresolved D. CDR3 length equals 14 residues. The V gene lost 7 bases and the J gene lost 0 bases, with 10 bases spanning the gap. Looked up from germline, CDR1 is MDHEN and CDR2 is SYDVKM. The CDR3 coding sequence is TGTGCCAGCATCACCGACCTTAGCAATCAGCCCCAGCATTTT. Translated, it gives CASITDLSNQPQHF.

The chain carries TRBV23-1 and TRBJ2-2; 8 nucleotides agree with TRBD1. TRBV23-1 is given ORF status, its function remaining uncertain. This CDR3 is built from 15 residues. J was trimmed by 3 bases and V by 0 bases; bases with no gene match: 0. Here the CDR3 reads CASSQSGQDTGELFF. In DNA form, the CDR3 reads TGCGCCAGCAGTCAATCGGGACAGGACACCGGGGAGCTGTTTTTT.

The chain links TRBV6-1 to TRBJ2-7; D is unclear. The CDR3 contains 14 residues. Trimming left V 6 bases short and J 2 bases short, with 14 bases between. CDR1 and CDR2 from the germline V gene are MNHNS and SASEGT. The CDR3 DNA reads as TGTGCCAGCAGGGCTGGGATTATAACCTACGAGCAGTACTTC. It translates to CASRAGIITYEQYF.

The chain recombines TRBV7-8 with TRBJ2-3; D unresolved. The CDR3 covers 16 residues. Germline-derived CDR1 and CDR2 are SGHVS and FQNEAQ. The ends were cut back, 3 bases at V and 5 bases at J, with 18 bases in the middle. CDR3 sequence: CASSLKTSGARDTQYF. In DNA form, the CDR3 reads TGTGCCAGCAGCTTGAAAACCAGTGGAGCCAGAGATACGCAGTATTTT.

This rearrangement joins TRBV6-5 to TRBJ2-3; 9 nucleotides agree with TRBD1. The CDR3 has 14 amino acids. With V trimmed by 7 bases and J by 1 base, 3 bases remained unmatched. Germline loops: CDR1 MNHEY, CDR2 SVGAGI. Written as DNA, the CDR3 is TGTGCCAGCACCTACAGGGGGCGCACAGATACGCAGTATTTT. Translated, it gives CASTYRGRTDTQYF.

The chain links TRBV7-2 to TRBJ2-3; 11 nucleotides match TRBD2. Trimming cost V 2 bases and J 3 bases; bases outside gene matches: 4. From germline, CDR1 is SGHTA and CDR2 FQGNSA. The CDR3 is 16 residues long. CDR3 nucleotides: TGTGCCAGCAGCTTATATAGCGGGAGGGCAACAGATACGCAGTATTTT. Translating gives CASSLYSGRATDTQYF.

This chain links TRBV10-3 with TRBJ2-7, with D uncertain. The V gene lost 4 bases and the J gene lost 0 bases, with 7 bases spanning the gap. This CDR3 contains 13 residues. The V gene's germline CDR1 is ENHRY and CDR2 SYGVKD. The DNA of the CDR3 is TGTGCCATCAGTGCCGGGCCCTCCTACGAGCAGTACTTC. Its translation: CAISAGPSYEQYF.

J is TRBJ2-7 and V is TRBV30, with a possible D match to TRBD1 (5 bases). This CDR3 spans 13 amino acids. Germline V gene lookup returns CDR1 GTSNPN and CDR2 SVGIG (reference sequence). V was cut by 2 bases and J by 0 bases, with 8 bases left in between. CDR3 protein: CAWSRGSSYEQYF. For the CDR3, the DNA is TGTGCCTGGAGTAGGGGCAGCTCCTACGAGCAGTACTTC.

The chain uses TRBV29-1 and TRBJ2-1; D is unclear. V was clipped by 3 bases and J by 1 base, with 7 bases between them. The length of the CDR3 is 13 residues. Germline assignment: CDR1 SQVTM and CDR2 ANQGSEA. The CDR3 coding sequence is TGCAGCGTTGACGTCGTGTCCTACAATGAGCAGTTCTTC. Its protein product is CSVDVVSYNEQFF.

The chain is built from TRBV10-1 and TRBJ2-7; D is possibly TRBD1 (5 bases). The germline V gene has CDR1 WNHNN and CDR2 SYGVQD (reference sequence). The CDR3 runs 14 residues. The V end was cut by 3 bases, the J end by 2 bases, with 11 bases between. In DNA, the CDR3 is TGCGCCAGCAGTGACCAGGGCAAAGCCTACGAGCAGTACTTC. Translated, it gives CASSDQGKAYEQYF.

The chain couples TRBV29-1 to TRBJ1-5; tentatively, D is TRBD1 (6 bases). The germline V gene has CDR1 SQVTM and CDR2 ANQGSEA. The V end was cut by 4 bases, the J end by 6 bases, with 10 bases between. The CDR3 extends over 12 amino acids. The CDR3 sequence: CSVGGRGQPQHF. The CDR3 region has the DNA TGCAGCGTTGGTGGCAGGGGTCAGCCCCAGCATTTT.

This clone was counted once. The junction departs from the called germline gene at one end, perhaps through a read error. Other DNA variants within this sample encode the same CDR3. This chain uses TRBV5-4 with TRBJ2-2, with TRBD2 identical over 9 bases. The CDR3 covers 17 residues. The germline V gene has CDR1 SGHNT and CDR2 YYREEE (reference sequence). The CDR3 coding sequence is TGTGCCAGCAGCCGGGGGGGACTAGCAGAAAGGACCGGGGAACTGTTTTTT. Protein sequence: CASSRGGLAERTGELFF.

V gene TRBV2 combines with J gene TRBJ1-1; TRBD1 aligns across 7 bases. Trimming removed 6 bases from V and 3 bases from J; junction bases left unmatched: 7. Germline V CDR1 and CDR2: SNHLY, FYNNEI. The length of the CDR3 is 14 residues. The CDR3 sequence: CASSYRGSYTEAFF. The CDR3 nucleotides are TGTGCCAGCAGCTACAGGGGCTCCTACACTGAAGCTTTCTTT.

CDR3 loop: CASSGGLAVPNEQFF. The CDR3 DNA is TGTGCCAGCAGTGGTGGTCTAGCGGTTCCCAATGAGCAGTTCTTC. J is TRBJ2-1 and V is TRBV6-1, with 7 bases that match TRBD2. Germline assignment: CDR1 MNHNS and CDR2 SASEGT. This CDR3 contains 15 residues. V lost 4 bases to trimming and J lost 6 bases; unmatched junction nucleotides: 9.

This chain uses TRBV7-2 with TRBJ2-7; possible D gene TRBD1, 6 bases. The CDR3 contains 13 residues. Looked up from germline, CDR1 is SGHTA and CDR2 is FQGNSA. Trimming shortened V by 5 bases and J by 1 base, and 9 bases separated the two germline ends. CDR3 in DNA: TGTGCCAGCAGCGCGGACAGATCCTACGAGCAGTACTTC. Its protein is CASSADRSYEQYF.

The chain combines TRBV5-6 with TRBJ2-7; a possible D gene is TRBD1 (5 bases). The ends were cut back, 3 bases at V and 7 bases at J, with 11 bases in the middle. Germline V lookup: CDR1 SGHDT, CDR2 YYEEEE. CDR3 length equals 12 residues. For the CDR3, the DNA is TGTGCCAGCAGCTCGACAGAGTTGGAGCAGTACTTC. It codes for CASSSTELEQYF.

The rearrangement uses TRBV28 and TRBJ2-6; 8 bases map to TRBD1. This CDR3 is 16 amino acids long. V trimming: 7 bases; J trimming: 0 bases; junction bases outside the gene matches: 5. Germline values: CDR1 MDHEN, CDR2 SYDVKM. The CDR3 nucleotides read TGTGCCAGCATTGGACAGGGCATCTCTGGGGCCAACGTCCTGACTTTC. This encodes CASIGQGISGANVLTF.